The 30 T cell receptor beta chains below come from one sample, sequenced in a study of long-term antiretroviral therapy in people with HIV. Runs used v3.0 of the immunoSEQ assay and were done at survey level. The assay was immunoSEQ multiplex PCR, and TCRdb's table has in-frame clones only and misses some. Of tens of thousands of clones in the sample, approximately 80% were seen once. The source material was unsorted PBMCs, sampled 0.5 years before starting antiretroviral therapy. All receptors derive from a man in his forties with HIV.

This rearrangement joins TRBV5-1 to TRBJ2-7; D may be TRBD1 (6 bases). Germline loops: CDR1 SGHRS, CDR2 YFSETQ. The CDR3 totals 15 residues. The V gene lost 0 bases and the J gene lost 7 bases, with 17 bases spanning the gap. CDR3 nucleotides: TGCGCCAGCAGCTTGGAACCCACAGGGAGTACGGAGCAGTACTTC. Residues: CASSLEPTGSTEQYF.

The V gene is TRBV11-2, the J gene TRBJ1-4, with 9 nucleotides matching TRBD1. CDR1 is SGHAT, CDR2 FQNNGV, per germline. The length of the CDR3 is 17 residues. V lost 5 bases, J lost 7 bases, and 14 bases stayed unmatched. This CDR3 reads CASSAPGQGVGREKLFF. The CDR3 DNA is TGTGCCAGCAGCGCGCCGGGACAGGGAGTAGGCCGTGAAAAACTGTTTTTT.

CDR3 DNA sequence: TGTGCCAGCTCACCATCCCTGCTCTTGGACCGAGAGACCCAGTACTTC. Its protein product is CASSPSLLLDRETQYF. The genes are TRBV18 and TRBJ2-5; no definite D call. This CDR3 is built from 16 residues. With 2 bases removed from V and 4 bases from J, the gap between germline ends came to 17 bases. The germline V gene encodes CDR1 KGHSH and CDR2 LQKENI.

The chain couples TRBV7-2 to TRBJ2-3; no clear D gene. CDR1 is SGHTA, CDR2 FQGNSA, per germline. The CDR3 loop spans 14 amino acids. Trimming left V 3 bases short and J 1 base short, with 8 bases between. CDR3 in DNA: TGTGCCAGCAGCTTTATCTTAGGCACAGATACGCAGTATTTT. Translating it yields CASSFILGTDTQYF.

The chain employs TRBV28 and TRBJ2-5; 7 bases are a match to TRBD2. The germline gives CDR1 MDHEN, CDR2 SYDVKM. The junction had 11 bases not matched to a gene; V was cut back by 2 bases and J by 8 bases. This CDR3 is built from 15 residues. In DNA form, the CDR3 reads TGTGCCAGCAGTTTAGCGGGGGATAACAGAGTCACCCAGTACTTC. This encodes CASSLAGDNRVTQYF.

The rearrangement joins TRBV15 to TRBJ1-1; D gene uncertain. The V gene's germline CDR1 is LNHNV and CDR2 YYDKDF (reference sequence). The length of the CDR3 is 14 residues. V gave up 0 bases and J gave up 8 bases, with 13 bases separating them. As DNA, the CDR3 is TGTGCCACCAGCAGAGAATCATTCTCGGTGGAAGCTTTCTTT. Its protein is CATSRESFSVEAFF.

The CDR3 is CASSLARGTRGNEQFF. DNA of the CDR3: TGTGCCAGCAGCTTAGCGCGGGGGACTAGAGGAAATGAGCAGTTCTTC. The V call is TRBV7-2, the J call TRBJ2-1, with 8 bases lining up with TRBD2. Trimming at V came to 0 bases and at J to 7 bases, leaving 8 bases not matched to a gene. The CDR3 runs 16 residues. The V gene's germline CDR1 is SGHTA and CDR2 FQGNSA.

The genes are TRBV5-6 and TRBJ2-7; 8 bases map to TRBD1. Germline trimming cut 5 bases from V and 4 bases from J; bases unmatched to any gene: 5. CDR1 is SGHDT, CDR2 YYEEEE, per germline. The CDR3 length is 13 residues. Here the CDR3 reads CASSRDRIYEQYF. DNA for the CDR3: TGTGCCAGCAGTCGGGACAGGATTTACGAGCAGTACTTC.

This clone has a single count. The rearrangement joins TRBV5-4 to TRBJ2-7, with 7 bases lining up with TRBD2. V gave up 0 bases and J gave up 2 bases; unmatched junction bases: 5. The CDR3 has 15 amino acids. Germline assignment: CDR1 SGHNT and CDR2 YYREEE (reference sequence). The CDR3 DNA reads as TGTGCCAGCAGCTTGGGGGGGGAGGGACCCTACGAGCAGTACTTC. Its protein is CASSLGGEGPYEQYF.

The count of this clone is one. The V gene is TRBV5-1, the J gene TRBJ2-1; D gene uncertain. V was pared by 0 bases and J by 3 bases, with 7 bases between. Germline V gene data show CDR1 as SGHRS and CDR2 as YFSETQ. The CDR3 covers 14 residues. The CDR3 coding sequence is TGCGCCAGCAGCTTGGATGCCGGCTACAATGAGCAGTTCTTC. As protein: CASSLDAGYNEQFF. Full variable domain (outside the CDR3, taken from reference TRBV5-1 and TRBJ2-1): KAGVTQTPRYLIKTRGQQVTLSCSPISGHRSVSWYQQTPGQGLQFLFEYFSETQRNKGNFPGRFSGRQFSNSRSEMNVSTLELGDSALYLCASSLDAGYNEQFFGPGTRLTVL.

This chain connects TRBV7-9 to TRBJ2-1; 12 nucleotides align to TRBD2. This CDR3 has 19 residues. Germline V lookup: CDR1 SEHNR, CDR2 FQNEAQ (reference sequence). V trimming: 0 bases; J trimming: 8 bases; junction bases outside the gene matches: 14. The DNA of the CDR3 is TGTGCCAGCAGCTTAGCGCGGCTAGCGGGGGGGCCGGGTGAAGATGAGCAGTTCTTC. This sequence encodes CASSLARLAGGPGEDEQFF.

The rearrangement links TRBV28 to TRBJ1-5; D not certain. Germline CDR1 MDHEN, CDR2 SYDVKM. The CDR3 runs to 15 residues. The V end lost 1 base, the J end lost 1 base, and 8 bases lay between the germline ends. As DNA, the CDR3 is TGTGCCAGCAGTTTATCGGAGGTGAGCAATCAGCCCCAGCATTTT. It is translated as CASSLSEVSNQPQHF.

This chain connects TRBV6-5 to TRBJ1-6; D uncertain. V lost 10 bases to trimming and J lost 5 bases, with 15 bases between them. The CDR3 has 14 residues. Germline assignment: CDR1 MNHEY and CDR2 SVGAGI. This chain's CDR3 is CATSEDTNNSPLHF. DNA for the CDR3: TGTGCCACATCCGAGGATACTAATAATTCACCCCTCCACTTT.

J is TRBJ2-7 and V is TRBV2; tentative D call: TRBD1 (5 bases). CDR1 and CDR2 (germline): SNHLY, FYNNEI. The CDR3 is 15 residues long. Deletions cut 2 bases from V and 4 bases from J, with 15 bases between. CDR3 nucleotides: TGTGCCAGCAGTGAATATCGGACATCCGATTACGAGCAGTACTTC. Translated: CASSEYRTSDYEQYF.

The chain uses TRBV6-5 and TRBJ1-3; D gene unclear. V was cut by 5 bases and J by 0 bases, with 8 bases left in between. Germline CDR1 is MNHEY and CDR2 is SVGAGI. The CDR3 extends over 14 amino acids. The CDR3 DNA reads TGTGCCAGCAGTGGCGGCACCTCTGGAAACACCATATATTTT. This translates into CASSGGTSGNTIYF.

This chain uses TRBV27 with TRBJ1-1; D gene unclear. With 5 bases removed from V and 10 bases from J, the gap between germline ends came to 17 bases. The CDR3 runs 13 residues. The germline CDR1 and CDR2 sequences are MNHEY and SMNVEV (reference sequence). CDR3 protein: CASSLTEGVGAFF. CDR3 DNA: TGTGCCAGCAGTCTTACGGAGGGCGTTGGAGCTTTCTTT.

This chain links TRBV7-6 with TRBJ1-1, with D possibly matching TRBD1 (5 bases). Germline V gene data show CDR1 as SGHVS and CDR2 as FNYEAQ. V was trimmed by 5 bases and J by 8 bases, leaving 12 bases between them. The CDR3 consists of 12 residues. The CDR3, as DNA: TGTGCCAGCAGCCAAAGGGGTGCAGAAGCTTTCTTT. It specifies CASSQRGAEAFF.

The gene calls are TRBV14 and TRBJ1-1; D may be TRBD1 (5 bases). This CDR3 is built from 14 residues. The V end lost 1 base, the J end lost 0 bases, and 6 bases lay between the germline ends. Germline loops: CDR1 SGHDN, CDR2 FVKESK. CDR3 amino acids: CASSQAGMNTEAFF. CDR3 sequence (DNA): TGTGCCAGCAGCCAAGCAGGGATGAACACTGAAGCTTTCTTT.

This chain connects TRBV4-3 to TRBJ2-7, with D perhaps matching TRBD1 (6 bases). The germline V and J ends were trimmed by 4 bases and 3 bases, with 16 bases remaining between them. The CDR3 runs to 15 residues. CDR1 is LGHNA and CDR2 is YSLEER in the germline V gene. CDR3 region: CASSLGPQGNYEQYF. CDR3 in DNA: TGCGCCAGCAGCCTCGGACCACAGGGAAACTACGAGCAGTACTTC.

The V call is TRBV7-3, the J call TRBJ1-3; 8 nucleotides match TRBD1. J gave up 8 bases and V 4 bases, and 4 bases lay outside the gene matches. The CDR3 length is 13 residues. The germline V gene encodes CDR1 SGHTA and CDR2 FQGTGA. The CDR3 sequence: CASSYQTGDTIYF. The CDR3 region has the DNA TGTGCCAGCAGCTACCAGACAGGGGACACCATATATTTT.

The rearrangement uses TRBV30 and TRBJ2-2; 8 nucleotides agree with TRBD2. Per germline, CDR1 GTSNPN and CDR2 SVGIG (reference sequence). CDR3 length equals 16 residues. The trim removed 3 bases at V and 4 bases at J, leaving 10 bases unmatched. The CDR3 DNA is TGTGCCTGGAGGGGTACGGGGGGGCTGAGCACCGGGGAGCTGTTTTTT. Encoded protein: CAWRGTGGLSTGELFF.

This clone was seen only a few times. The J gene is TRBJ1-2, the V gene TRBV9, with TRBD1 matching over 8 bases. Germline trimming cut 0 bases from V and 6 bases from J; bases unmatched to any gene: 7. CDR1 is SGDLS, CDR2 YYNGEE, per germline. The CDR3 covers 15 residues. This CDR3 is CASSVATGGLNGYTF. In DNA, the CDR3 is TGTGCCAGCAGCGTAGCAACAGGGGGTTTGAATGGCTACACCTTC.

The chain combines TRBV7-3 with TRBJ2-3; 7 positions match TRBD1. The germline V gene encodes CDR1 SGHTA and CDR2 FQGTGA. The CDR3 contains 14 residues. V gave up 6 bases and J gave up 6 bases; unmatched junction bases: 9. CDR3 sequence reads: CASSAQGVPDTQYF. The DNA of the CDR3 is TGTGCCAGCAGTGCCCAGGGGGTCCCCGATACGCAGTATTTT.

The V and J genes are TRBV29-1 and TRBJ1-2, with D uncertain. The CDR3 extends over 12 amino acids. Germline CDR1 is SQVTM and CDR2 is ANQGSEA. Between the trimmed V and J ends, which lost 6 bases and 4 bases, there was a span of 12 bases. The CDR3 is CSVSGWAYGYTF. The CDR3 region has the DNA TGCAGCGTCTCGGGGTGGGCCTATGGCTACACCTTC. The complete variable domain, with remaining parts taken from reference TRBV29-1 and TRBJ1-2, reads SAVISQKPSRDICQRGTSLTIQCQVDSQVTMMFWYRQQPGQSLTLIATANQGSEATYESGFVIDKFPISRPNLTFSTLTVSNMSPEDSSIYLCSVSGWAYGYTFGSGTRLTVV.

This chain joins TRBV7-6 and TRBJ1-5; D perhaps matches TRBD1 (6 bases). The CDR3 is 15 amino acids. Trimming removed 1 base at V and 5 bases at J, with 12 bases between. The V gene's germline CDR1 is SGHVS and CDR2 FNYEAQ. The chain's CDR3 is CASSLEGGTYQPQHF. The DNA for the CDR3 is TGTGCCAGCAGCTTAGAAGGGGGGACGTATCAGCCCCAGCATTTT.

This sequence joins TRBV7-3 and TRBJ1-6; the D gene is possibly TRBD1 (6 bases). V lost 5 bases to trimming and J lost 5 bases, with 13 bases between them. This CDR3 spans 15 amino acids. Looked up from germline, CDR1 is SGHTA and CDR2 is FQGTGA. CDR3 region: CASSRTGNNNSPLHF. The CDR3 bases are TGTGCCAGCAGCAGAACAGGGAACAATAATTCACCCCTCCACTTT.

The rearrangement links TRBV9 to TRBJ2-4; D is undetermined. V lost 4 bases, J lost 6 bases, and 17 bases lay in between. Germline assignment: CDR1 SGDLS and CDR2 YYNGEE. This CDR3 is 15 amino acids long. Written as DNA, the CDR3 is TGTGCCAGCAGCTCCGAACCCCTCCGAGCAAACATTCAGTACTTC. Protein: CASSSEPLRANIQYF.

The chain carries TRBV28 and TRBJ1-2; TRBD1 aligns across 9 bases. The trim removed 7 bases at V and 4 bases at J, leaving 10 bases unmatched. The germline V gene encodes CDR1 MDHEN and CDR2 SYDVKM. CDR3 length equals 15 residues. CDR3 nucleotides: TGTGCCAGCATCGTCCCGGGACAGGGCGGCTATGGCTACACCTTC. This sequence encodes CASIVPGQGGYGYTF.

The chain employs TRBV5-6 and TRBJ1-1, with a weak D call TRBD1 (5 bases). The V end was cut by 2 bases, the J end by 1 base, with 15 bases between. Germline CDR1 reads SGHDT; CDR2 reads YYEEEE. This CDR3 has 16 residues. As DNA, the CDR3 is TGTGCCAGCAGCTTCTATCGTTCAGGGCCGAACACTGAAGCTTTCTTT. This sequence encodes CASSFYRSGPNTEAFF.

This clone has just one count. The CDR3: CASSFGGHNEQFF. The CDR3 nucleotides are TGTGCCAGCAGTTTTGGCGGCCACAATGAGCAGTTCTTC. This chain links TRBV28 with TRBJ2-1, with D unclear. This CDR3 has 13 residues. V lost 3 bases and J lost 5, with 8 bases in between. Germline CDR1 and CDR2: MDHEN and SYDVKM.